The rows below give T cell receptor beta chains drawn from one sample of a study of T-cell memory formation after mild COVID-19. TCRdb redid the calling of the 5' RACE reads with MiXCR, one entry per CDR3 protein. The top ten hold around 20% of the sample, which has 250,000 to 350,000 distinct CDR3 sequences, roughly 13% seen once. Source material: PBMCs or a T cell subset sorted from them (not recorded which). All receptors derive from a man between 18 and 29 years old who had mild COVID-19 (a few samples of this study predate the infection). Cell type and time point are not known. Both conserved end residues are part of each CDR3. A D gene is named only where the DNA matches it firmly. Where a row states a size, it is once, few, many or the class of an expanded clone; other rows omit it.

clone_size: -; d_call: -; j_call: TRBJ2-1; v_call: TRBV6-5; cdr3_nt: TGTGCCAGCGCAATTGCCAGCTACAATGAGCAGTTCTTC; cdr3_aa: CASAIASYNEQFF
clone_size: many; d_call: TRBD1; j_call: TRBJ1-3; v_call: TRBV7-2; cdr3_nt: TGTGCCAGCGTTGTGAGCTGGGACAGGACTTCCTCTGGAAACACCATATATTTT; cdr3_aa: CASVVSWDRTSSGNTIYF
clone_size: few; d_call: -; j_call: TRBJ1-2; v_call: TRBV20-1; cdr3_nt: TGCAGTGCTAGAGCGGACCTGGGGGGCTACACCTTC; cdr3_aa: CSARADLGGYTF
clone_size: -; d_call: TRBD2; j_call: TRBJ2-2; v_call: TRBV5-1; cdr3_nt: TGCGCCAGCAGCGCCGGCCCCACTAGCGGACACACCGGGGAGCTGTTTTTT; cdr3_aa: CASSAGPTSGHTGELFF
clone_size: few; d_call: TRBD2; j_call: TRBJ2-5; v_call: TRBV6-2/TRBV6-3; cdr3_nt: TGTGCCAGCACCCTTAGCGGGGAGACCCAGTACTTC; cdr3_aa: CASTLSGETQYF
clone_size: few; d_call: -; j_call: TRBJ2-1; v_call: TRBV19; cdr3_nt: TGTGCCAGACCCTGGGGGCGGAATGAGCAGTTCTTC; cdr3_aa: CARPWGRNEQFF
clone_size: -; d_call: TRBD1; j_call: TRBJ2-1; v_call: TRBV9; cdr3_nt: TGTGCCAGCAGCATCCGGGACAGGGGTCGGGAGCAGTTCTTC; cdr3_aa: CASSIRDRGREQFF
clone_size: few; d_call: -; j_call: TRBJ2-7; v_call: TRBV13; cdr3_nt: TGTGCCAGCAGCTTAGTCGGGGAATCCTACGAGCAGTACTTC; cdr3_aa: CASSLVGESYEQYF
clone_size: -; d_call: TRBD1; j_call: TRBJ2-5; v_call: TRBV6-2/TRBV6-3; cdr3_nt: TGTGCCAGCAGTTCCGCCTCCAGGGGGCAGTTCGAGACCCAGTACTTC; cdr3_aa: CASSSASRGQFETQYF
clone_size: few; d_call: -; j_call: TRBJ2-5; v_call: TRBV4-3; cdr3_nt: TGCGCCAGCAGCCAAGATTTTGGACTGGGACAAGAGACCCAGTACTTC; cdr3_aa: CASSQDFGLGQETQYF
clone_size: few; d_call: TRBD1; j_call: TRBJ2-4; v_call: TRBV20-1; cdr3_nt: TGCAGTGCTAGAGATCTTAGGGGGCGAAGGGACATTCAGTACTTC; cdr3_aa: CSARDLRGRRDIQYF
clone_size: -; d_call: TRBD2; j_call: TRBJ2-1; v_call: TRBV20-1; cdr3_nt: TGCAGTGCTCGAAGCGGGGGCCCTTACAATGAGCAGTTCTTC; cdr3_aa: CSARSGGPYNEQFF
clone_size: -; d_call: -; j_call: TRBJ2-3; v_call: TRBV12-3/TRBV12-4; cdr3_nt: TGTGCCAGCAGTCCCAGGCGGGGGCCAGGCACAGATACGCAGTATTTT; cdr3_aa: CASSPRRGPGTDTQYF
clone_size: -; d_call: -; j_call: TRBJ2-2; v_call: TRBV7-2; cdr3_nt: TGTGCCAGCACCGCCGGTCGCACCGGGGAGCTGTTTTTT; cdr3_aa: CASTAGRTGELFF
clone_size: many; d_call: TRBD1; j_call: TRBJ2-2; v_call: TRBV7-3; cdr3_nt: TGTGCCAGCAGCTCCGGGACAGCGAACACCGGGGAGCTGTTTTTT; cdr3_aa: CASSSGTANTGELFF
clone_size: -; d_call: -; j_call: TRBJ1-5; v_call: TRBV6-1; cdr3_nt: TGTGCCAGCAGTGAAATAGGCCCCAATCAGCCCCAGCATTTT; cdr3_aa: CASSEIGPNQPQHF
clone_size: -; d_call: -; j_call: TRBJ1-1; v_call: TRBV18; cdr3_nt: TGTGCCAGCTCACCTCCGGGATCAACGATCATGAACACTGAAGCTTTCTTT; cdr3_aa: CASSPPGSTIMNTEAFF
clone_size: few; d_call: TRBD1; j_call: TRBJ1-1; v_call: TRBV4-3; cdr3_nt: TGCGCCAGCAGCCAAGTAGGGACAGGGGGCGCGGGAACTGAAGCTTTCTTT; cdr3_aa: CASSQVGTGGAGTEAFF
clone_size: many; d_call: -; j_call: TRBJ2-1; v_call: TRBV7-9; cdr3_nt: TGTGCCAGCAGCGCCATGGGGGGACATGAGCAGTTCTTC; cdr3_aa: CASSAMGGHEQFF
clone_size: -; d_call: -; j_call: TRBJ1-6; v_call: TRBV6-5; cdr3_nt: TGTGCCAGCAGTTACTGGGCAGGGGATTCACCCCTCCACTTT; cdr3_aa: CASSYWAGDSPLHF
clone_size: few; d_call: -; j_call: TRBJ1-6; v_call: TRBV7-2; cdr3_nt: TGTGCCAGCAGGACGCCGCTATTTAATTCACCCCTCCACTTT; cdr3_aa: CASRTPLFNSPLHF
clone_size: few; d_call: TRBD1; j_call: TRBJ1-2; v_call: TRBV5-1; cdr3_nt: TGCGCCAGCAGCTTGGGACCCAGACAGGGGGATAACTATGGCTACACCTTC; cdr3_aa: CASSLGPRQGDNYGYTF
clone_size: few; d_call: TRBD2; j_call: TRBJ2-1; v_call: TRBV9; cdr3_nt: TGTGCCAGCAGCGTAGACGGGGGGACCCTATGGGATGAGCAGTTCTTC; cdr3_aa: CASSVDGGTLWDEQFF
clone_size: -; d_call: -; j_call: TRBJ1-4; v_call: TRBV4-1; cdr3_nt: TGCGCCAGCACCACAAGAATCGGCCTTATCGGGGAAAAACTGTTTTTT; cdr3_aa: CASTTRIGLIGEKLFF
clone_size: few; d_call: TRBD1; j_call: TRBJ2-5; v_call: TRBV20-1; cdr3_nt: TGCAGTGCTACTGACAGGGCTGAGACCCAGTACTTC; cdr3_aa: CSATDRAETQYF
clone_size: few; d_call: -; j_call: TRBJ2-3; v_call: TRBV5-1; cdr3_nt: TGCGCCAGCAGCCTAGAACCTGATTCAGATACGCAGTATTTT; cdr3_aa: CASSLEPDSDTQYF
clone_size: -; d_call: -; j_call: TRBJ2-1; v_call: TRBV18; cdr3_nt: TGTGCCAGCTCACCACCGTCCGGGAATGAGCAGTTCTTC; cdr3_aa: CASSPPSGNEQFF
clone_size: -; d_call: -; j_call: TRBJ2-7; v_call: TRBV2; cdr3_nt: TGTGCCAGCAGTGAAGAAGGGAGTGTTCCCTACGAGCAGTACTTC; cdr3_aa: CASSEEGSVPYEQYF
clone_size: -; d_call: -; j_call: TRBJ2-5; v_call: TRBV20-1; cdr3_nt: TGCAGTGCTAGTCAGGGGTGGGACGCTCAGGAGACCCAGTACTTC; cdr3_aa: CSASQGWDAQETQYF
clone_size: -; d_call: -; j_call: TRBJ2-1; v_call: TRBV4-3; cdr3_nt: TGCGCCAGCAGCCGCAGTAGGGCAGGGACCTACAATGAGCAGTTCTTC; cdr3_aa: CASSRSRAGTYNEQFF
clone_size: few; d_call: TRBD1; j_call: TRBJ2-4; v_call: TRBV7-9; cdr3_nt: TGTGCCAGCAGCCCAGGGACAGAGATTACCAAAAACATTCAGTACTTC; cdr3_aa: CASSPGTEITKNIQYF
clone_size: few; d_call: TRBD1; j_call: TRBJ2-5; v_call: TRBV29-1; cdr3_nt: TGCAGCGTTGAAGTAACAGGGGATACTCAAGAGACCCAGTACTTC; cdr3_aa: CSVEVTGDTQETQYF
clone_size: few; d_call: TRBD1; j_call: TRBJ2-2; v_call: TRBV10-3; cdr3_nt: TGTGCCGCCCGAGACAGGGAGAGGACCGGGGAGCTGTTTTTT; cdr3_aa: CAARDRERTGELFF
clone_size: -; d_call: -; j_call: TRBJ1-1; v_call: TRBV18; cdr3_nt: TGTGCCAGCTCACTTTTGGACGGAGGGGGCACTGAAGCTTTCTTT; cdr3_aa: CASSLLDGGGTEAFF
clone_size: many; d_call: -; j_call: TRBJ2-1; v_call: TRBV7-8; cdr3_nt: TGTGCCAGCAGCTTAAGGGGCTCCTACAATGAGCAGTTCTTC; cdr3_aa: CASSLRGSYNEQFF
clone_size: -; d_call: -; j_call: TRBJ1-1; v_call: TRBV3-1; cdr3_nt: TGTGCCAGCAGCCAAGGAACCGGGCCGATGAACACTGAAGCTTTCTTT; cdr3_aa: CASSQGTGPMNTEAFF
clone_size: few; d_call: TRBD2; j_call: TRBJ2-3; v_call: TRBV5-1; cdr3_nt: TGCGCCAGCACCCTGAGCGGGGCTCAGCATGGTAGCACAGATACGCAGTATTTT; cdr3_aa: CASTLSGAQHGSTDTQYF
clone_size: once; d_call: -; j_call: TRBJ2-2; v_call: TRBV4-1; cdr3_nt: TGCGCCAGCAGCCCCCCGTCGGCGGGCACCGGGGAGCTGTTTTTT; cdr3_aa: CASSPPSAGTGELFF
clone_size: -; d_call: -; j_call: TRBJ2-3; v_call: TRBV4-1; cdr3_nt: TGCGCCAGCAGCCAAAAGGCAGGTAGCACAGATACGCAGTATTTT; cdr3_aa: CASSQKAGSTDTQYF
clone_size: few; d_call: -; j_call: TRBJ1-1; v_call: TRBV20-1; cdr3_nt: TGCAGCGCCGTACTAAAGGGGATTGGGGCCAGCCAAACCACTGAAGCTTTCTTT; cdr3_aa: CSAVLKGIGASQTTEAFF
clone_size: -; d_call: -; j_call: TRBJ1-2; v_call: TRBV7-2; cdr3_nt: TGTGCCAGCAGCCACCGACAGGTCTATGGCTACACCTTC; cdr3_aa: CASSHRQVYGYTF
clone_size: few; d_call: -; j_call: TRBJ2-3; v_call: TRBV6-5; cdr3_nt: TGTGCCAGCACCTTCTCTAAGTTCACAGATACGCAGTATTTT; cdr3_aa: CASTFSKFTDTQYF
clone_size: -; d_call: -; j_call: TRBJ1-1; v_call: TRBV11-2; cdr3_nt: TGTGCCAGCAGCTTAGCCGCGCCAGATGAAGCTTTCTTT; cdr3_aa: CASSLAAPDEAFF
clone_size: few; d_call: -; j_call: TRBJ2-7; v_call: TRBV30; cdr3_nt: TGTGCCTGGAGTCCATACCTAACCCCCTCCTACGAGCAGTACTTC; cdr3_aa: CAWSPYLTPSYEQYF
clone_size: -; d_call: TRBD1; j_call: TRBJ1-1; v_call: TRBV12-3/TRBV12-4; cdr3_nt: TGTGCCAGCAGTTTAACCCCTACAGGGGAAACTGAAGCTTTCTTT; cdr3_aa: CASSLTPTGETEAFF
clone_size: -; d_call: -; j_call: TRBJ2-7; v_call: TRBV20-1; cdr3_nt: TGCAGTGCCCCGAAATATCAAGGAAAGGGCCCCGAGCAGTACTTC; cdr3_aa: CSAPKYQGKGPEQYF
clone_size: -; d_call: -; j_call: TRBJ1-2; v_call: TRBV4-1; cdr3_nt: TGCGCCAGCAGCCCCCTGGGGCGCCATGGCTACACCTTC; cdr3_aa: CASSPLGRHGYTF
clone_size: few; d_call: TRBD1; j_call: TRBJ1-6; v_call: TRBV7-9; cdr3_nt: TGTGCCAGCAGCCAACCCATGACAGGGGGAAATTCACCCCTCCACTTT; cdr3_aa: CASSQPMTGGNSPLHF
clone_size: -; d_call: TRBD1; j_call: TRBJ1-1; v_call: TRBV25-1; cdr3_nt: TGTGCCAGCAGTGCCGGACAGGGGGCAACGAACACTGAAGCTTTCTTT; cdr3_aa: CASSAGQGATNTEAFF
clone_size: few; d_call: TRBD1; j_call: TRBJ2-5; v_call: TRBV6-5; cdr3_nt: TGTGCCAGCAGTTATCAGGGGGCCTCAGAGACCCAGTACTTC; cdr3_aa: CASSYQGASETQYF
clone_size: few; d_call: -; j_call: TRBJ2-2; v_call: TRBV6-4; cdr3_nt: TGTGCCAGCAGCCCGGGACTGTACGGGGAGCTGTTTTTT; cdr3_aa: CASSPGLYGELFF
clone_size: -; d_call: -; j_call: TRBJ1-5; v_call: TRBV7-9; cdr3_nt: TGTGCCAGCAGCTTAGGAGTGGGGTGGCATCAGCCCCAGCATTTT; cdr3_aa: CASSLGVGWHQPQHF
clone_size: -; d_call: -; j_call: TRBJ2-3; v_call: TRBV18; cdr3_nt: TGTGCCAGCTCAAAGGCTAATCAGCGAGCCGGGGATACGCAGTATTTT; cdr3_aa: CASSKANQRAGDTQYF